The 9 T cell receptor beta chains below all came from one sample that was sequenced in a study of T cells in Graves' hyperthyroidism and ophthalmopathy. RNA transcripts yielded amplified TCR beta CDR3 regions. First-round RT-PCR with HTBI primers amplified the TCR CDR3 region. TCRdb processed the multiplex PCR reads anew with MiXCR; each CDR3 protein has one entry. Of about 690,000 distinct CDR3 sequences in the sample, approximately 15% are singletons; the top ten hold roughly a sixth. The sequenced material came from blood. The receptors originated from a man between 45 and 60 years old with Graves' hyperthyroidism.

This clonotype came up many times. This chain links TRBV20-1 with TRBJ2-3; 7 nucleotides line up with TRBD2. Germline CDR1 DFQATT, CDR2 SNEGSKA (reference sequence). V lost 5 bases, J lost 1 base, and 15 bases stayed unmatched. The CDR3 sequence is 17 residues long. The DNA of the CDR3 is TGCAGTGCTGGCGGGGCTAGCGGACTCATTCGCACAGATACGCAGTATTTT. Its protein is CSAGGASGLIRTDTQYF.

The J gene is TRBJ2-5, the V gene TRBV7-9; 11 bases match TRBD2. The CDR3 has 17 amino acids. In germline, CDR1 is SEHNR, CDR2 FQNEAQ (reference sequence). J gave up 5 bases and V 5 bases, and 13 bases lay outside the gene matches. CDR3 loop: CASSPRTSGFRGETQYF. The CDR3 nucleotides read TGTGCCAGCAGCCCCAGGACTAGCGGGTTTAGAGGGGAGACCCAGTACTTC.

This clonotype was detected many times. The chain combines TRBV7-9 with TRBJ2-1; D is possibly TRBD2 (5 bases). Per germline, CDR1 SEHNR and CDR2 FQNEAQ (reference sequence). The CDR3 has 16 residues. V was shortened by 1 base and J by 0 bases, with 10 bases between the two germline ends. The CDR3 region is CASSLGGPVSYNEQFF. CDR3 DNA sequence: TGTGCCAGCAGCTTAGGAGGGCCAGTCTCCTACAATGAGCAGTTCTTC.

The CDR3 DNA reads as TGCAGTGCTAGAGATCAGGAGCTAGCGGCCAACAATGAGCAGTTCTTC. Translating it yields CSARDQELAANNEQFF. The V gene is TRBV20-1, the J gene TRBJ2-1; 7 bases are shared with TRBD2. The CDR3 consists of 16 residues. Trimming removed 0 bases from V and 5 bases from J; junction bases left unmatched: 10. Germline assignment: CDR1 DFQATT and CDR2 SNEGSKA (reference sequence).

This clonotype was recorded a few times. V and J are TRBV7-9 and TRBJ2-2; TRBD2 matches at 8 bases. CDR3 length equals 17 residues. The germline V gene encodes CDR1 SEHNR and CDR2 FQNEAQ (reference sequence). Trimming at V came to 4 bases and at J to 4 bases, leaving 11 bases not matched to a gene. The CDR3 region is CASSYGQRELGTGELFF. The CDR3 coding sequence is TGTGCCAGCAGCTACGGGCAGCGGGAGTTGGGCACCGGGGAGCTGTTTTTT.

This chain connects TRBV29-1 to TRBJ2-2, with D hard to call. Germline CDR1 is SQVTM and CDR2 is ANQGSEA. CDR3 length: 13 residues. Trimming took 3 bases from V and 6 from J, leaving 11 bases between them. The CDR3 nucleotides are TGCAGCGTTGACGGCCCGCGCGCCGGGGAGCTGTTTTTT. This translates into CSVDGPRAGELFF.

This clonotype was observed at least ten times. This chain joins TRBV5-4 and TRBJ1-4, with TRBD1 identical over 9 bases. Per germline, CDR1 SGHNT and CDR2 YYREEE (reference sequence). The CDR3 length is 15 residues. J gave up 6 bases and V 4 bases, and 7 bases lay outside the gene matches. The CDR3 region has the DNA TGTGCCAGCAGCAATAACAGGGGGCTGGATGAAAAACTGTTTTTT. It translates to CASSNNRGLDEKLFF.

In this sample, this clonotype turned up many times. The chain has TRBV15 and TRBJ2-6; D might be TRBD1 (5 bases). This CDR3 comprises 17 residues. Per germline, CDR1 LNHNV and CDR2 YYDKDF (reference sequence). V was shortened by 2 bases and J by 0 bases, with 11 bases between the two germline ends. The DNA of the CDR3 is TGTGCCACCAGCAGACCAGAGACAGCCTCTGGGGCCAACGTCCTGACTTTC. Translating it yields CATSRPETASGANVLTF.

The chain carries TRBV11-2 and TRBJ2-7; unclear D gene. Deletions cut 4 bases from V and 4 bases from J, with 14 bases between. Germline lookup yields CDR1 SGHAT and CDR2 FQNNGV. There are 14 residues in the CDR3. The CDR3 is CASSSIRAVYEQYF. The CDR3 DNA is TGTGCCAGCAGCTCAATTCGGGCCGTTTACGAGCAGTACTTC.